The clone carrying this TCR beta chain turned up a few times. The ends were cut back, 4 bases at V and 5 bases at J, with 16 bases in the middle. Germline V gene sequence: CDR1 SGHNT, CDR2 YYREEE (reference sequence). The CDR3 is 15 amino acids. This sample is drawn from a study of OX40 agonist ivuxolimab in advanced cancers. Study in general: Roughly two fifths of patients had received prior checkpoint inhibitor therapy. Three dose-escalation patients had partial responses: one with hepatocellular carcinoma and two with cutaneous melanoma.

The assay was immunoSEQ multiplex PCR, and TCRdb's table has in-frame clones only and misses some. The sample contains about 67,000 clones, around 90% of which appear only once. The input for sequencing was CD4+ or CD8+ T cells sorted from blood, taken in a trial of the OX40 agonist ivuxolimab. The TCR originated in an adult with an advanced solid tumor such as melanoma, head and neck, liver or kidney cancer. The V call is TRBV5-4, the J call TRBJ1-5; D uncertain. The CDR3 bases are TGTGCCAGCAGCGTAGGTCCCGGATGGGATCAGCCCCAGCATTTT. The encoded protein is CASSVGPGWDQPQHF.